The 11 T cell receptor beta chains presented below share a single source sample, sequenced in a study of cytomegalovirus exposure and HLA in healthy donors. PCR used 60 Vbeta primers and 13 Jbeta primers. Some clones are missing from TCRdb's copy, which holds only in-frame ones; the method was immunoSEQ multiplex PCR. The sample consists of about 110,000 clones, roughly 74% of them appearing once. Sequencing was done on a sample of PBMCs. All receptors derive from a man aged 35-49 years in good health and CMV-seronegative.

This clone was counted only a few times. The genes are TRBV23-1 and TRBJ1-1; 9 bases line up with TRBD1. TRBV23-1 has ORF status, its function being uncertain. The CDR3 loop spans 14 amino acids. The junction had 10 bases not matched to a gene; V was cut back by 7 bases and J by 7 bases. Here the CDR3 reads CASNGGTGSFEAFF. The CDR3 DNA follows: TGCGCCAGCAACGGAGGGACAGGGAGCTTTGAAGCTTTCTTT.

The chain carries TRBV19 and TRBJ1-3; perhaps TRBD1 as D (5 bases). This CDR3 contains 14 residues. The germline CDR1 and CDR2 sequences are LNHDA and SQIVND (reference sequence). The germline V and J ends were trimmed by 6 bases and 1 base, with 10 bases remaining between them. The CDR3 loop is CASRQEVSGNTIYF. The CDR3, as DNA: TGTGCCAGTAGACAGGAAGTTTCTGGAAACACCATATATTTT.

This rearrangement joins TRBV7-2 to TRBJ2-2, with D possibly TRBD2 on 6 matching bases. The V end lost 4 bases, the J end lost 1 base, and 13 bases lay between the germline ends. The CDR3 runs to 16 residues. Per the germline V gene, CDR1 is SGHTA and CDR2 is FQGNSA. This CDR3 reads CASSWLVSGNTGELFF. DNA for the CDR3: TGTGCCAGCAGCTGGCTAGTTAGCGGGAACACCGGGGAGCTGTTTTTT.

This clone has only a few counts. This rearrangement joins TRBV28 to TRBJ2-7, with D possibly being TRBD2 (5 bases). Germline V gene lookup returns CDR1 MDHEN and CDR2 SYDVKM. Trimming removed 6 bases from V and 3 bases from J, with 12 bases in between. This CDR3 has 13 amino acids. Here the CDR3 reads CASRPRRSYEQYF. The CDR3 coding sequence is TGTGCCAGCAGGCCAAGGAGGAGCTACGAGCAGTACTTC.

The chain recombines TRBV19 with TRBJ1-1; TRBD1 matches at 9 bases. CDR1 is LNHDA and CDR2 is SQIVND in the germline V gene (reference sequence). This CDR3 has 13 residues. The CDR3 region is CGSGQGLFTEAFF. The CDR3, as DNA: TGTGGATCCGGACAGGGGTTGTTCACTGAAGCTTTCTTT.

The V call is TRBV9, the J call TRBJ1-1; 9 positions agree with TRBD1. This CDR3 is built from 17 residues. Per germline, CDR1 SGDLS and CDR2 YYNGEE. Trimming removed 7 bases from V and 0 bases from J; junction bases left unmatched: 13. The CDR3 DNA is TGTGCCAGCTCCGGGACAGGGCACTCCTTCATGAACACTGAAGCTTTCTTT. This codes for CASSGTGHSFMNTEAFF.

This clone was seen a handful of times. This rearrangement joins TRBV6-6 to TRBJ2-3; 10 bases line up with TRBD1. The germline gives CDR1 MNHNY, CDR2 SVGAGI (reference sequence). V trimming: 6 bases; J trimming: 1 base; junction bases outside the gene matches: 7. This CDR3 spans 16 amino acids. In nucleotides, the CDR3 is TGTGCCAGCAGCGGGACAGGGGCGGCCGGCACAGATACGCAGTATTTT. Residues: CASSGTGAAGTDTQYF.

The chain has TRBV27 and TRBJ2-1; no clear D. The CDR3 loop spans 15 amino acids. The V end was cut by 0 bases, the J end by 6 bases, with 12 bases between. Germline V CDR1 and CDR2: MNHEY, SMNVEV (reference sequence). The DNA of the CDR3 is TGTGCCAGCAGTTTATCCCAAGTACAAATCAATGAGCAGTTCTTC. This gives the protein CASSLSQVQINEQFF.

This clone occurred a few times. This chain uses TRBV6-1 with TRBJ2-7; tentatively, D is TRBD2 (6 bases). The germline V and J ends were trimmed by 6 bases and 7 bases, with 22 bases remaining between them. Looked up from germline, CDR1 is MNHNS and CDR2 is SASEGT. The CDR3 length is 15 residues. The CDR3 protein is CASRTTGEPWGEQYF. The CDR3, as DNA: TGTGCCAGCAGAACCACGGGGGAACCCTGGGGTGAGCAGTACTTC.

This clone was recorded a few times. The J gene is TRBJ1-1, the V gene TRBV2; no firm D call. V lost 4 bases to trimming and J lost 3 bases, with 9 bases between them. The germline CDR1 and CDR2 sequences are SNHLY and FYNNEI. The CDR3 has 13 amino acids. Here the CDR3 reads CASSANSYTEAFF. In DNA form, the CDR3 reads TGTGCCAGCAGTGCGAACAGTTACACTGAAGCTTTCTTT.

The chain recombines TRBV2 with TRBJ1-6, with D possibly TRBD1 on 6 matching bases. CDR3 length: 14 amino acids. The germline gives CDR1 SNHLY, CDR2 FYNNEI. V was clipped by 4 bases and J by 8 bases, with 12 bases between them. CDR3 DNA: TGTGCCAGCAGTGGTTGGGGGCAGGATTCACCCCTCCACTTT. Translating it yields CASSGWGQDSPLHF.